A single sample gave rise to the 29 T cell receptor beta chains below, sequenced in a study of T cell changes during pregnancy in multiple sclerosis. Using immunoSEQ multiplex PCR, the repertoire was profiled, and TCRdb retains in-frame clones only, with some absent. Seen here are some 54,000 clones, 94% observed once, and the top ten hold roughly 3.5%. Specimen: CD8+ T cells from peripheral blood mononuclear cells, collected in the third trimester of pregnancy. The receptors derive from a female donor with multiple sclerosis, enrolled in a pregnancy study.

The chain couples TRBV13 to TRBJ1-1, with 7 positions matching TRBD1. The CDR3 sequence is 14 residues long. The trim removed 4 bases at V and 0 bases at J, leaving 2 bases unmatched. Germline assignment: CDR1 PRHDT and CDR2 FYEKMQ (reference sequence). Here the CDR3 DNA reads TGTGCCAGCAGCTCGACAGGGATGAACACTGAAGCTTTCTTT. Translated: CASSSTGMNTEAFF.

The J gene is TRBJ2-5, the V gene TRBV7-9; D perhaps matches TRBD2 (5 bases). V was pared by 4 bases and J by 5 bases, with 14 bases between. The CDR3 runs to 14 residues. Germline V lookup: CDR1 SEHNR, CDR2 FQNEAQ (reference sequence). CDR3 loop: CASSWTELSETQYF. CDR3 DNA: TGTGCCAGCAGCTGGACTGAACTCTCGGAGACCCAGTACTTC.

The chain uses TRBV4-1 and TRBJ2-1; TRBD1 matches 10 bases. CDR1 and CDR2 (germline): MGHRA, YSYEKL. The CDR3 totals 16 residues. The V segment lost 4 bases and the J segment 2 bases; nucleotides outside the gene matches: 5. The CDR3 here is CASSRGTGDTYNEQFF. The CDR3 DNA is TGCGCCAGCAGCCGAGGGACAGGGGACACCTACAATGAGCAGTTCTTC.

The count of this clone is one. CDR3 coding DNA: TGTGCCAGCAGCTCGAGCGACTCCCCAACAGATACGCAGTATTTT. Translated, it gives CASSSSDSPTDTQYF. This chain connects TRBV7-9 to TRBJ2-3, with no clear D. The ends were cut back, 4 bases at V and 3 bases at J, with 14 bases in the middle. Germline CDR1 SEHNR, CDR2 FQNEAQ (reference sequence). The CDR3 covers 15 residues.

V and J are TRBV4-1 and TRBJ2-7; D may be TRBD2 (6 bases). Per the germline V gene, CDR1 is MGHRA and CDR2 is YSYEKL. With 0 bases removed from V and 4 bases from J, the gap between germline ends came to 13 bases. This CDR3 spans 15 amino acids. CDR3 loop: CASSQDRSGFYEQYF. The CDR3 bases are TGCGCCAGCAGCCAAGATAGGAGCGGGTTTTACGAGCAGTACTTC.

The rearrangement uses TRBV6-6 and TRBJ2-5; the match to TRBD1 covers 9 bases. The J call could be wrong; TRBJ2-7 is a better fit for the DNA end. The CDR3 has 13 residues. Germline V lookup: CDR1 MNHNY, CDR2 SVGAGI (reference sequence). The CDR3 nucleotides are TGTGCCAGCAAACAGGGGGCGTCCTACGAGCAGTACTTC. Residues: CASKQGASYEQYF.

V is TRBV30 and J is TRBJ2-7, with D hard to call. The CDR3 spans 12 residues. Germline V lookup: CDR1 GTSNPN, CDR2 SVGIG (reference sequence). The ends were cut back, 1 base at V and 2 bases at J, with 6 bases in the middle. CDR3 sequence reads: CAWSEYTYEQYF. The DNA of the CDR3 is TGTGCCTGGAGTGAGTACACCTACGAGCAGTACTTC.

CDR3 residues: CASSLFPRGDPYEQYF. The DNA for the CDR3 is TGTGCCAGCAGTTTATTTCCCCGGGGGGACCCCTACGAGCAGTACTTC. V gene TRBV27 combines with J gene TRBJ2-7, with TRBD2 identical over 7 bases. The CDR3 covers 16 residues. Trimming removed 1 base from V and 2 bases from J; junction bases left unmatched: 8. CDR1 is MNHEY, CDR2 SMNVEV, per germline (reference sequence).

The chain combines TRBV19 with TRBJ1-1; D unresolved. From germline, CDR1 is LNHDA and CDR2 SQIVND (reference sequence). The V end lost 7 bases, the J end lost 4 bases, and 19 bases lay between the germline ends. This CDR3 contains 15 residues. CDR3 DNA: TGTGCCAGTAATCTAGCCCATACTTCGTTCACTGAAGCTTTCTTT. This gives the protein CASNLAHTSFTEAFF.

The genes are TRBV7-6 and TRBJ2-3; 11 bases fit TRBD2. With V trimmed by 5 bases and J by 5 bases, 9 bases remained unmatched. Germline CDR1 SGHVS, CDR2 FNYEAQ. The CDR3 totals 16 residues. CDR3 residues: CASSALAGEGRDTQYF. For the CDR3, the DNA is TGTGCCAGCAGCGCACTAGCGGGAGAAGGCAGAGATACGCAGTATTTT.

Here the CDR3 DNA reads TGTGCCAGCAGTCCACTAGCGGGCGCCGTCACAGATACGCAGTATTTT. It encodes CASSPLAGAVTDTQYF. This sequence joins TRBV28 and TRBJ2-3; the match to TRBD2 covers 9 bases. The CDR3 is 16 residues long. The V gene end was trimmed by 5 bases and the J gene end by 2 bases; junction bases not matched to a gene: 8. Germline V CDR1 and CDR2: MDHEN, SYDVKM.

The rearrangement joins TRBV2 to TRBJ1-4; 9 nucleotides match TRBD1. The CDR3 is 14 residues long. V shed 6 bases, J shed 8 bases, and the junction held 7 bases outside the gene matches. Germline V gene lookup returns CDR1 SNHLY and CDR2 FYNNEI. DNA of the CDR3: TGTGCCAGCAGCCCGGGACAGGGTAGAGAAAAACTGTTTTTT. Its translation: CASSPGQGREKLFF.

This clone showed up just once. V is TRBV7-2 and J is TRBJ1-1; a weak D match, TRBD1 (5 bases). In germline, CDR1 is SGHTA, CDR2 FQGNSA. V lost 5 bases and J 6 bases, leaving 16 bases between the germline ends. The CDR3 runs to 14 residues. DNA of the CDR3: TGTGCCAGCAGCCCAGGGTCCTATTCCGCTGAAGCTTTCTTT. Residues: CASSPGSYSAEAFF.

J is TRBJ1-1 and V is TRBV7-9, with D tentatively TRBD1 (5 bases). There are 16 residues in the CDR3. Trimming pared 5 bases from V and 2 bases from J, leaving 18 bases between. CDR1 and CDR2 from the germline V gene are SEHNR and FQNEAQ (reference sequence). CDR3 in amino acids: CASSGPGRQGNTEAFF. CDR3 nucleotide sequence: TGTGCCAGCAGCGGACCAGGACGGCAGGGTAACACTGAAGCTTTCTTT.

The chain has TRBV10-3 and TRBJ2-3; 7 nucleotides match TRBD2. Germline V lookup: CDR1 ENHRY, CDR2 SYGVKD. This CDR3 comprises 17 residues. V shed 6 bases, J shed 0 bases, and the junction held 12 bases outside the gene matches. CDR3 nucleotides: TGTGCCATCAGGGGAGCGGGGACCTTTTCTAGCACAGATACGCAGTATTTT. Its protein is CAIRGAGTFSSTDTQYF.

The chain employs TRBV4-1 and TRBJ2-5, with 9 bases identical to TRBD2. The CDR3 covers 16 residues. J was trimmed by 5 bases and V by 4 bases; bases with no gene match: 11. Germline loops: CDR1 MGHRA, CDR2 YSYEKL. CDR3 sequence: CASSPLAGKRGETQYF. The CDR3 coding sequence is TGCGCCAGCAGCCCCCTAGCGGGAAAGAGGGGTGAGACCCAGTACTTC.

The V call is TRBV18, the J call TRBJ1-1; D is uncertain. CDR1 KGHSH and CDR2 LQKENI come from the germline V gene. V was trimmed by 3 bases and J by 3 bases, leaving 5 bases between them. The CDR3 has 12 amino acids. DNA of the CDR3: TGTGCCAGCTCACCCACGGACACTGAAGCTTTCTTT. Translated, it gives CASSPTDTEAFF.

As to this clone: One end of the junction is discordant with germline, which a read error may explain. The chain carries TRBV7-7 and TRBJ2-3, with D possibly matching TRBD2 (6 bases). The CDR3 has 15 residues. Germline assignment: CDR1 SSHAT and CDR2 FNYEAQ (reference sequence). DNA of the CDR3: TGTGCTAGCAGCCGACCGGGAGTCCCCACAGATACGCAGTATTTT. Translating gives CASSRPGVPTDTQYF.

This clone was detected only once. The rearrangement joins TRBV14 to TRBJ2-3; TRBD2 matches at 10 bases. Trimming removed 7 bases from V and 5 bases from J; junction bases left unmatched: 9. CDR3 length: 15 amino acids. CDR1 SGHDN and CDR2 FVKESK come from the germline V gene. The CDR3 sequence: CASTPTSGYKDTQYF. The CDR3 DNA sequence: TGTGCCAGCACCCCGACTAGCGGGTATAAAGATACGCAGTATTTT.

This rearrangement joins TRBV18 to TRBJ2-7; 9 bases line up with TRBD2. Germline CDR1 reads KGHSH; CDR2 reads LQKENI. The CDR3 consists of 19 residues. Trimming took 3 bases from V and 0 from J; bases not matched to a gene: 15. CDR3 residues: CASSPSKGVGGRDSYEQYF. CDR3 DNA: TGTGCCAGCTCACCGTCAAAGGGGGTTGGCGGGAGGGACTCCTACGAGCAGTACTTC.

This sequence joins TRBV28 and TRBJ2-7; TRBD2 is a possible D gene (6 bases). The CDR3 has 13 amino acids. With 2 bases removed from V and 4 bases from J, the gap between germline ends came to 9 bases. Looked up from germline, CDR1 is MDHEN and CDR2 is SYDVKM. CDR3 coding DNA: TGTGCCAGCAGTTTACGGGCGGGGTACGAGCAGTACTTC. This sequence encodes CASSLRAGYEQYF.

The chain joins TRBV11-2 to TRBJ1-2; D not certain. The germline gives CDR1 SGHAT, CDR2 FQNNGV. The CDR3 contains 17 residues. V was cut by 1 base and J by 2 bases, with 17 bases left in between. CDR3 residues: CASSLVVAGEVNYGYTF. The CDR3 DNA sequence: TGTGCCAGCAGCTTAGTGGTCGCCGGAGAAGTAAACTATGGCTACACCTTC.

The chain joins TRBV4-1 to TRBJ2-7; 12 bases are a match to TRBD2. Germline CDR1 MGHRA, CDR2 YSYEKL. CDR3 size: 17 residues. Trimming removed 3 bases from V and 0 bases from J; junction bases left unmatched: 6. The chain's CDR3 is CASSHRGLAGTSYEQYF. Here the CDR3 DNA reads TGCGCCAGCAGCCACCGAGGACTAGCGGGAACCTCCTACGAGCAGTACTTC.

V gene TRBV28 combines with J gene TRBJ2-4, with a possible D match to TRBD1 (5 bases). Germline V gene sequence: CDR1 MDHEN, CDR2 SYDVKM. V was shortened by 3 bases and J by 0 bases, with 12 bases between the two germline ends. CDR3 size: 16 residues. The CDR3 nucleotides are TGTGCCAGCAGTTTGAGACCAGGGATAGCCAAAAACATTCAGTACTTC. It is translated as CASSLRPGIAKNIQYF.

J is TRBJ2-7 and V is TRBV5-6; 8 nucleotides agree with TRBD2. The CDR3 is 15 amino acids. The germline V gene encodes CDR1 SGHDT and CDR2 YYEEEE. With 6 bases clipped from V and 1 base from J, the junction kept 9 bases outside the gene matches. The CDR3 region is CASTPAGEISYEQYF. The CDR3, as DNA: TGTGCCAGCACCCCAGCGGGAGAGATTTCCTACGAGCAGTACTTC.

This chain uses TRBV28 with TRBJ2-3, with TRBD2 matching over 9 bases. CDR3 length: 15 amino acids. After removal of 3 bases from V and 6 bases from J, the junction contained 7 bases not matched to a gene. Germline-derived CDR1 and CDR2 are MDHEN and SYDVKM. In DNA, the CDR3 is TGTGCCAGCAGTTTCGGGCGGGAGGGCCGGGATACGCAGTATTTT. This translates into CASSFGREGRDTQYF.

This chain uses TRBV23-1 with TRBJ1-4; D might be TRBD1 (5 bases). TRBV23-1 is designated an ORF whose function remains uncertain. The CDR3 extends over 12 amino acids. Trimming took off 4 bases at V and 12 bases at J, with 12 bases between the two ends. CDR3 DNA: TGCGCCAGCAGTCGCGGGGGTTTGGAACTGTTTTTT. Amino acids: CASSRGGLELFF.

The V call is TRBV7-2, the J call TRBJ2-2; tentative D call: TRBD2 (6 bases). Germline loops: CDR1 SGHTA, CDR2 FQGNSA. CDR3 length: 15 amino acids. Trimming shortened V by 5 bases and J by 4 bases, and 14 bases separated the two germline ends. This chain's CDR3 is CASSPWDSPTGELFF. Here the CDR3 DNA reads TGTGCCAGCAGCCCTTGGGACTCACCCACCGGGGAGCTGTTTTTT.

This clone was observed a single time. The chain recombines TRBV6-5 with TRBJ1-1; D is possibly TRBD1 (5 bases). The CDR3 is made up of 13 amino acids. Trimming removed 5 bases from V and 8 bases from J, with 15 bases in between. Germline CDR1 is MNHEY and CDR2 is SVGAGI. The CDR3, as DNA: TGTGCCAGCAGTCCCAGCGGGGCGGGGGAAGCTTTCTTT. It translates to CASSPSGAGEAFF.